This record covers a single T cell receptor beta chain. Its antigen remains unidentified. Total RNA was isolated from each sample in quantities of at least 5.5 micrograms. For the second PCR, which ran for 7 to 11 cycles, a sample-barcoded 5' primer and a J-beta primer mix were used. TCRdb ran MiXCR on the 5' RACE reads and lists one entry per CDR3 protein. The table lists some 1.1 million distinct CDR3 sequences, 35% to 40% of them singletons. This sample is part of a study of blood T cells in healthy people across ages. Study-wide findings and caveats: A roughly linear age-dependent decrease characterized TCR beta diversity per million T cells.

The V gene's germline CDR1 is MGHRA and CDR2 YSYEKL. The CDR3 length is 15 residues. J was trimmed by 8 bases and V by 4 bases; bases with no gene match: 10. V and J are TRBV4-1 and TRBJ2-1; 8 bases map to TRBD2. Specimen: blood. The TCR originated in a man younger than 35 in good health. CDR3 nucleotides: TGCGCCAGCAGCCCCTTGGCGGGGGGCGATGATGAGCAGTTCTTC. Translated, it gives CASSPLAGGDDEQFF.